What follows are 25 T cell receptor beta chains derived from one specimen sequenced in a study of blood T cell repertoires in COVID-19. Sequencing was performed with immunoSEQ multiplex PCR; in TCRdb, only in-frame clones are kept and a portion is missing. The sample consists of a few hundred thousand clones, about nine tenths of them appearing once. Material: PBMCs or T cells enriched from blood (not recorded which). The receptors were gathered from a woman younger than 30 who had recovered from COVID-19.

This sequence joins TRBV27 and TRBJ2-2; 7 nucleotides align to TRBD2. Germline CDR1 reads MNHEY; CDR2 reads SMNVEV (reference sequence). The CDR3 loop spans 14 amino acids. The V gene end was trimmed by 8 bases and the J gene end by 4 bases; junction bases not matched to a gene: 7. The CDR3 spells CASCSGAFTGELFF. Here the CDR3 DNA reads TGTGCCAGCTGCAGCGGGGCTTTCACCGGGGAGCTGTTTTTT.

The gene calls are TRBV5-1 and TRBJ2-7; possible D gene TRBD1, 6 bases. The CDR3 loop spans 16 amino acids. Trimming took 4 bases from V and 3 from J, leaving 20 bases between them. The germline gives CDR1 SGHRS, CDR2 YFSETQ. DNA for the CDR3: TGCGCCAGCAGCCCACCCAAAGGGGGTGCGCTCTACGAGCAGTACTTC. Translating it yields CASSPPKGGALYEQYF.

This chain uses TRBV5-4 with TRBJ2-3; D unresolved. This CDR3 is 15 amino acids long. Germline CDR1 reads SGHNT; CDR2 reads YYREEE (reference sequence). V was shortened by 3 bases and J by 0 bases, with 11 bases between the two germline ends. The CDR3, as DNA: TGTGCCAGCAGCTCTAGAGGTCTAAGCACAGATACGCAGTATTTT. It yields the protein CASSSRGLSTDTQYF.

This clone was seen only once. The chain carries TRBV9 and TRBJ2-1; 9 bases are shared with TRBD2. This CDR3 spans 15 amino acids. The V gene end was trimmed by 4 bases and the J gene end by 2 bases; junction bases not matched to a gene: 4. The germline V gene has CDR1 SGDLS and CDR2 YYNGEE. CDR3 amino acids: CASSPAGGPYNEQFF. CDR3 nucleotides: TGTGCCAGCAGCCCAGCGGGGGGACCCTACAATGAGCAGTTCTTC.

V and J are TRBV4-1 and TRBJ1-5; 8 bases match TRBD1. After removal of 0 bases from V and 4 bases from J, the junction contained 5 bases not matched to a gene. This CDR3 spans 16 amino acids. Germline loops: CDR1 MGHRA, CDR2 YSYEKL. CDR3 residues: CASSQDSGTGNQPQHF. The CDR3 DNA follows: TGCGCCAGCAGCCAAGATTCGGGGACAGGTAATCAGCCCCAGCATTTT.

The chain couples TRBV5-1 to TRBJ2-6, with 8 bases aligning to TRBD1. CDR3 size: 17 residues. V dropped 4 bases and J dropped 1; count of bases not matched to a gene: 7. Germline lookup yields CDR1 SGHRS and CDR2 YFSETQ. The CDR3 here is CASSMGQVTSGANVLTF. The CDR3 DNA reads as TGCGCCAGCAGCATGGGACAGGTCACTTCTGGGGCCAACGTCCTGACTTTC.

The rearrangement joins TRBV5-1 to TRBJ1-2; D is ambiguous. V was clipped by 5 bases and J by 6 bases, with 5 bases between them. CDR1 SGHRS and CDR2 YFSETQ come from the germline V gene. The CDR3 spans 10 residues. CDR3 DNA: TGCGCCAGCAGTTTCAATGGCTACACCTTC. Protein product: CASSFNGYTF.

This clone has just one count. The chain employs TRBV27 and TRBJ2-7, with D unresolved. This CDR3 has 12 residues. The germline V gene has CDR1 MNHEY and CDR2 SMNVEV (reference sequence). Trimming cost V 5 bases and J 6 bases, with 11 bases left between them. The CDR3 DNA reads TGTGCCAGCAGTCCCATGACTCGCGAGCAGTACTTC. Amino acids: CASSPMTREQYF.

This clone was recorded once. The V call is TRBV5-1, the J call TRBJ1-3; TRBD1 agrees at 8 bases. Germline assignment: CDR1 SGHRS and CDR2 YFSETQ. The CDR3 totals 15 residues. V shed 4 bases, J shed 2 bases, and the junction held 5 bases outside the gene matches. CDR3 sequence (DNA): TGCGCCAGCAGCGATAGGACAGGGACTGGAAACACCATATATTTT. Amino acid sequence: CASSDRTGTGNTIYF.

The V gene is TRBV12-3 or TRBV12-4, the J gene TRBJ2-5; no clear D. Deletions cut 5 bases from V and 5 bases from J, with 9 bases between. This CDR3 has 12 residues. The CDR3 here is CASSIIAETQYF. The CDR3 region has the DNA TGTGCCAGCAGTATAATTGCGGAGACCCAGTACTTC.

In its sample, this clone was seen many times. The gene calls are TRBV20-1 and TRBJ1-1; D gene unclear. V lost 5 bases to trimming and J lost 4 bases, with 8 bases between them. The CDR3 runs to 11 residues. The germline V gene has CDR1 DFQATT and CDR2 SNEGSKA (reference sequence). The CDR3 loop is CSAVWPTEAFF. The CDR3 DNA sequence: TGCAGTGCTGTATGGCCCACTGAAGCTTTCTTT.

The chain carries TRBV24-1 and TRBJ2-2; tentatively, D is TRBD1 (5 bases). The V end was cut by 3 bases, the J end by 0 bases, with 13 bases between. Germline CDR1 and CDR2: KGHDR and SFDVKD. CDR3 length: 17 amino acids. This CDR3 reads CATSDGAVNANTGELFF. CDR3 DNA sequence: TGTGCCACCAGTGATGGGGCGGTAAACGCGAACACCGGGGAGCTGTTTTTT.

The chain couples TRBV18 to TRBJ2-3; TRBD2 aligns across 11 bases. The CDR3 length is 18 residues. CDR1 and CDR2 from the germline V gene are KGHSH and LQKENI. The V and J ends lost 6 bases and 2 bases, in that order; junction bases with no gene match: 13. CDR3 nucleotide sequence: TGTGCCAGCTCGCTGGGACTAGCGGAGGGGAGTCTCACAGATACGCAGTATTTT. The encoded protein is CASSLGLAEGSLTDTQYF.

CDR3 nucleotide sequence: TGTGCTAGTGGTCCTGGGACAGGGGGATTCCCCGGGGAGCTGTTTTTT. This translates into CASGPGTGGFPGELFF. The chain uses TRBV12-5 and TRBJ2-2; 11 bases map to TRBD1. This CDR3 region has 16 residues. Per the germline V gene, CDR1 is LGHNT and CDR2 is FRNRAP. Trimming cost V 5 bases and J 6 bases; bases outside gene matches: 8.

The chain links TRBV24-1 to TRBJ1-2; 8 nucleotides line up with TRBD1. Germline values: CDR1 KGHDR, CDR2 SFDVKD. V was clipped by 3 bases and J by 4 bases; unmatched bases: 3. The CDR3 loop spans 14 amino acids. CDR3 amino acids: CATSDRDRIYGYTF. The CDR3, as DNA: TGTGCCACCAGTGATAGGGACAGGATCTATGGCTACACCTTC.

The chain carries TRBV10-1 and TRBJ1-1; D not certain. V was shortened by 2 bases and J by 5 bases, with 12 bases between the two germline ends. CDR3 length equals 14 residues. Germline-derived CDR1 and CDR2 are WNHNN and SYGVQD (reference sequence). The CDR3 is CASSEQAGGTEAFF. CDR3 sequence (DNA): TGCGCCAGCAGTGAGCAGGCGGGAGGGACTGAAGCTTTCTTT.

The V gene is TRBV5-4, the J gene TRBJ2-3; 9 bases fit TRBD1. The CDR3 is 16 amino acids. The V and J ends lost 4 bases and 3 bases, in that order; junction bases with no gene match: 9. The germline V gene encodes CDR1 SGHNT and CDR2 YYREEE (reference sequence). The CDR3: CASSRGLDRGTDTQYF. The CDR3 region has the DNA TGTGCCAGCAGCCGAGGTCTGGACAGGGGAACAGATACGCAGTATTTT.

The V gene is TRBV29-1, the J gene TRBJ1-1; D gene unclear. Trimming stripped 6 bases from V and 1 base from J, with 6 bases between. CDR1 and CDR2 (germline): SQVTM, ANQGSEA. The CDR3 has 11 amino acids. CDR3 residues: CSVWQNTEAFF. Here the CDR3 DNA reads TGCAGCGTATGGCAGAACACTGAAGCTTTCTTT.

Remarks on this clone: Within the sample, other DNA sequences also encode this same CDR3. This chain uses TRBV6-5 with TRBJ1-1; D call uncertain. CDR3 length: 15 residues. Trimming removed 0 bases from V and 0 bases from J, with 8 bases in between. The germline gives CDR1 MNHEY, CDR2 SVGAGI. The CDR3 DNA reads TGTGCCAGCAGTTACTCGCCGGTTATGAACACTGAAGCTTTCTTT. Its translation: CASSYSPVMNTEAFF.

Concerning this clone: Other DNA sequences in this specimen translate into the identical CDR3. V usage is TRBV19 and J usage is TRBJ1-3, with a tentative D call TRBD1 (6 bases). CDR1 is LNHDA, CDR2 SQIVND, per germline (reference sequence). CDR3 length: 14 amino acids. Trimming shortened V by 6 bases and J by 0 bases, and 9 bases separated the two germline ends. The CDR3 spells CASRPQGSGNTIYF. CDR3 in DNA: TGTGCCAGTAGACCACAGGGCTCTGGAAACACCATATATTTT.

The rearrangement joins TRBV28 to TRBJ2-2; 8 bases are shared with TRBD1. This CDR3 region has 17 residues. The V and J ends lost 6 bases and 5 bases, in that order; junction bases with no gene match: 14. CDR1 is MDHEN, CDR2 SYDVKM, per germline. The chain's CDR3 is CASSDPAAGGPTGELFF. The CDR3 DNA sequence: TGTGCCAGCAGCGACCCGGCCGCAGGGGGCCCGACCGGGGAGCTGTTTTTT.

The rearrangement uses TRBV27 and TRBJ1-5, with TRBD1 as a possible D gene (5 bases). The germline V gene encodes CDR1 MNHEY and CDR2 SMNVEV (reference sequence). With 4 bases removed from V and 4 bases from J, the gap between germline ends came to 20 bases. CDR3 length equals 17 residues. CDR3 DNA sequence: TGTGCCAGCAGTTCACTTAAGACCTCCCGGGGGAATCAGCCCCAGCATTTT. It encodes CASSSLKTSRGNQPQHF.

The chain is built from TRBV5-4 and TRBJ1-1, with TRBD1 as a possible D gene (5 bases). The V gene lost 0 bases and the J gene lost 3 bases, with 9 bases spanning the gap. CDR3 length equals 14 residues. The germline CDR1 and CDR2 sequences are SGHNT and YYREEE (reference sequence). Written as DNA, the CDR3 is TGTGCCAGCAGCTTGGAGCCAGGGTACACTGAAGCTTTCTTT. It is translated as CASSLEPGYTEAFF.

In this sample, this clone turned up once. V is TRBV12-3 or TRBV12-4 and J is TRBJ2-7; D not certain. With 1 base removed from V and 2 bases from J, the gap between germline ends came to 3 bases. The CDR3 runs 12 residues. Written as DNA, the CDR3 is TGTGCCAGCAGTTTAGTTACCTACGAGCAGTACTTC. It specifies CASSLVTYEQYF.

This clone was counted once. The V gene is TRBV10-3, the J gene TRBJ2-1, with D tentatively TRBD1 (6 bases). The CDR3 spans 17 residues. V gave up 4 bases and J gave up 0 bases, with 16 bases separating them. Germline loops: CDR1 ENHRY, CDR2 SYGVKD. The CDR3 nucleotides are TGTGCCATCAGTGCCCCAGGACAGCAGAGCTCCTACAATGAGCAGTTCTTC. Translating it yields CAISAPGQQSSYNEQFF.